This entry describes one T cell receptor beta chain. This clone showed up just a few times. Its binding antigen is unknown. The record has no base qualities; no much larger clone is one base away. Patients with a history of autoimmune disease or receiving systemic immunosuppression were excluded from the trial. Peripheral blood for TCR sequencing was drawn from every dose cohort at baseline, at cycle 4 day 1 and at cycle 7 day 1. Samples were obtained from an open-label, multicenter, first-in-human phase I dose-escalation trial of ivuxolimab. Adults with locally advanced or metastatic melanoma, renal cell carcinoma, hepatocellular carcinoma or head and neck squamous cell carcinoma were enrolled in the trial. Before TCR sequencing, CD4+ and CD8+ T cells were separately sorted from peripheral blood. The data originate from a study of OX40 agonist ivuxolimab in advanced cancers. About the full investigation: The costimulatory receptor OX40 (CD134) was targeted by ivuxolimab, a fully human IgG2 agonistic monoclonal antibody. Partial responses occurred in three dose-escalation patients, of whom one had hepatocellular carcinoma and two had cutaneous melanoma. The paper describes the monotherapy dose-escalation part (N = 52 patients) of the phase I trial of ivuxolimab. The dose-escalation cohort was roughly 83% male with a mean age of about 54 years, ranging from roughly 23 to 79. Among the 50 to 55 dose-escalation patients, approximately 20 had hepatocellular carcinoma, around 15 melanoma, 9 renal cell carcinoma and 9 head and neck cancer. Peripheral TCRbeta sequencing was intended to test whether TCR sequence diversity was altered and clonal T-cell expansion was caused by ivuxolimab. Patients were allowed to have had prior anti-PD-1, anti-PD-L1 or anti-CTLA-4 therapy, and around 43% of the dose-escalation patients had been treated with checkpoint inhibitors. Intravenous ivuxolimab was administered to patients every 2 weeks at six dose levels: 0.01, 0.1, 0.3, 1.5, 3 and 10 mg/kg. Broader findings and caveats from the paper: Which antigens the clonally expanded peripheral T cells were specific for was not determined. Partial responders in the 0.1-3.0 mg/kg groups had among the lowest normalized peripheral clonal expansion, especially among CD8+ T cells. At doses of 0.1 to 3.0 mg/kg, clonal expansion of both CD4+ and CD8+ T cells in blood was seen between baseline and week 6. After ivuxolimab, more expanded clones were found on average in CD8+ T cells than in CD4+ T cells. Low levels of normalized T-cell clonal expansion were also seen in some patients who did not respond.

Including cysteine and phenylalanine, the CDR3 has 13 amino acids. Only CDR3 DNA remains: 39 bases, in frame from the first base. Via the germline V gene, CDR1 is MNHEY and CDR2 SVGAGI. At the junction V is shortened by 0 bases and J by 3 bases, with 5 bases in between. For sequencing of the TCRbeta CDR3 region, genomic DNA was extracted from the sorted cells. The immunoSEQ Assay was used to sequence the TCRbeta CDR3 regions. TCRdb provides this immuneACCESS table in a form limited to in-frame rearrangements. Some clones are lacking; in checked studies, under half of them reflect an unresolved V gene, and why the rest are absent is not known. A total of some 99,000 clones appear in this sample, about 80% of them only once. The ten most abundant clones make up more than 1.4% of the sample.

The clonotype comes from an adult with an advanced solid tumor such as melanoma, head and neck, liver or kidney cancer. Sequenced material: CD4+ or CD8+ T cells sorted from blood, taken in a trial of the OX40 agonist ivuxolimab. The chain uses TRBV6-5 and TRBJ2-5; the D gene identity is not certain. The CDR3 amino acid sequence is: CASSYSAEETQYF. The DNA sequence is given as TGTGCCAGCAGTTACTCGGCGGAAGAGACCCAGTACTTC.